This T cell receptor beta chain was recorded in a study of cytomegalovirus exposure and HLA in healthy donors. The junction had 6 bases not matched to a gene; V was cut back by 5 bases and J by 1 base. The CDR3 totals 15 residues. Per germline, CDR1 LNHNV and CDR2 YYDKDF (reference sequence). The PCR had 60 Vbeta and 13 Jbeta primers. This table comes from immunoSEQ multiplex PCR, and its TCRdb copy is limited to in-frame clones, with some not included. The sample includes roughly 100,000 clones. V usage is TRBV15 and J usage is TRBJ1-1; 8 bases are shared with TRBD1. The receptor comes from a young woman in good health and CMV-seronegative. The sequencing input was PBMCs. The CDR3 loop is CATSGTGTGNTEAFF. The CDR3, as DNA: TGTGCCACCAGCGGTACCGGGACAGGGAACACTGAAGCTTTCTTT.